This TCR beta chain was observed in a study of T cell changes during pregnancy in multiple sclerosis (dated by TCRdb to between 2018 and 2021). As for the study more broadly: Changes in the T cell repertoire over the course of pregnancy were examined in this study in women with multiple sclerosis.

Worth noting for this clone: No cognate antigen has been identified for it. No quality values exist for individual bases; no much larger clone is one base distant.

Trimming at the junction amounts to 2 bases on V and 7 bases on J, and the germline ends lie 5 bases apart. The CDR3 runs 11 residues from the cysteine to the phenylalanine. CDR3 DNA only is kept here, 33 bases in frame from base 1. CDR1 and CDR2 are read off the germline V gene (reference sequence) as MNHEY and SMNVEV. The library was generated by the immunoSEQ multiplex PCR assay. TCRdb obtained this table from immuneACCESS and retained in-frame rearrangements with V and J assigned. These tables miss some clones; where compared with another copy, unresolved V genes account for less than half of the shortfall, and the remainder is unexplained. The sample includes about 80,000 clones, with approximately 94% observed a single time. Clones ranked in the top ten supply approximately 0.2% of the sample.

The sample was CD4+ T cells from peripheral blood mononuclear cells, taken before pregnancy. The rearranged segments are TRBV27 and TRBJ2-5, with no D gene named confidently. This clonotype was sampled from a female donor with multiple sclerosis, enrolled in a pregnancy study. The DNA sequence is as follows: TGTGCCAGCAGTTTAGGAGCGACCCAGTACTTC. It codes for CASSLGATQYF.